The next 20 T cell receptor beta chains were all read from a single sample in a study of spatial heterogeneity in lung cancer (dated by TCRdb to the late 2010s). The protocol used for the library was 5' RACE. Data came from a NextSeq 500. TCRdb trimmed the raw reads at Q25, called clones with MiXCR and kept productive beta chains. A single entry per CDR3 protein holds the most common genes and DNA from its merged rows. The sample table holds about 450 distinct CDR3 sequences, of which 20% to 25% were seen once. The ten top clones hold approximately 15% of the sample. The study at large found these results: A correlation was observed between the number of expanded intratumoral alpha and beta TCRs and the tumor nonsynonymous mutation count.

For these receptors, no antigen is known. What this sample's time point label stands for: sample taken at primary tumor resection. The material was lung tumor tissue, obtained at surgery. The receptors were sampled from a male donor with early-stage non-small cell lung cancer.

By sample fraction, this clonotype is hyperexpanded. Since it is a stray read in a library aimed at alpha chains, this beta chain has a size that is not meaningful. This sequence joins TRBV4-1 and TRBJ2-7; 7 bases agree with TRBD2. J gave up 4 bases and V 1 base, and 7 bases lay outside the gene matches. The length of the CDR3 is 15 residues. The germline CDR1 and CDR2 sequences are MGHRA and YSYEKL. The CDR3 spells CASSQGTRSGYEQYF. The CDR3 nucleotides are TGCGCCAGCAGCCAAGGGACTAGATCCGGATACGAGCAGTACTTC.

This clonotype is classed as large. This beta chain turned up in a library designed for alpha chains; as an off-target read, its abundance says little. The rearrangement links TRBV14 to TRBJ2-1, with no clear D. V was shortened by 4 bases and J by 4 bases, with 8 bases between the two germline ends. The CDR3 spans 13 residues. Germline loops: CDR1 SGHDN, CDR2 FVKESK. CDR3 region: CASSLHGYNEQFF. The CDR3 DNA follows: TGTGCCAGCAGCCTTCATGGGTACAATGAGCAGTTCTTC. The variable domain in full, with the rest retrieved from reference TRBV14 and TRBJ2-1, is EAGVTQFPSHSVIEKGQTVTLRCDPISGHDNLYWYRRVMGKEIKFLLHFVKESKQDESGMPNNRFLAERTGGTYSTLKVQPAELEDSGVYFCASSLHGYNEQFFGPGTRLTVL.

This clonotype was observed a handful of times. As an off-target read in a library built for alpha chains, this beta chain has a frequency of little significance. The chain combines TRBV4-3 with TRBJ2-7; no clear D. Germline-derived CDR1 and CDR2 are LGHNA and YSLEER. The CDR3 contains 12 residues. V shed 5 bases and J shed 3 bases, with 8 bases lying between them. The CDR3 bases are TGCGCCAGCAGCTCACAATACTACGAGCAGTACTTC. Its protein product is CASSSQYYEQYF.

In its sample, this clonotype was seen a few times. This beta chain represents an off-target read in a library built for alpha chains; its size is of limited meaning. The chain uses TRBV5-1 and TRBJ2-3; D is unclear. The CDR3 length is 14 residues. V shed 4 bases and J shed 1 base, with 10 bases lying between them. Germline V CDR1 and CDR2: SGHRS, YFSETQ. CDR3 in amino acids: CASSTDGRTDTQYF. CDR3 sequence (DNA): TGCGCCAGCAGCACCGATGGACGCACAGATACGCAGTATTTT. The whole variable domain, filled in from reference TRBV5-1 and TRBJ2-3, reads KAGVTQTPRYLIKTRGQQVTLSCSPISGHRSVSWYQQTPGQGLQFLFEYFSETQRNKGNFPGRFSGRQFSNSRSEMNVSTLELGDSALYLCASSTDGRTDTQYFGPGTRLTVL.

This clonotype was detected only a few times. This beta chain slipped into a library made for alpha chains as a stray read, so its size is not meaningful. The gene calls are TRBV20-1 and TRBJ2-2; the D gene is possibly TRBD2 (5 bases). Germline CDR1 is DFQATT and CDR2 is SNEGSKA (reference sequence). V was pared by 0 bases and J by 6 bases, with 11 bases between. The CDR3 has 14 residues. The CDR3 DNA reads TGCAGTGCTAGAGAGAGGGCGGATCCCGGGGAGCTGTTTTTT. Translation: CSARERADPGELFF.

This clonotype is large in the sample. This beta chain was picked up by a library intended for alpha chains and is off target, so its count carries little meaning. The chain employs TRBV29-1 and TRBJ2-5, with 10 bases lining up with TRBD2. Germline trimming cut 7 bases from V and 4 bases from J; bases unmatched to any gene: 6. Germline-derived CDR1 and CDR2 are SQVTM and ANQGSEA. CDR3 length: 13 amino acids. Written as DNA, the CDR3 is TGCAGCGCCACTAGGACTAGCGGAGAGACCCAGTACTTC. Translated: CSATRTSGETQYF. Using reference TRBV29-1 and TRBJ2-5 for the parts outside the CDR3, the full variable domain is SAVISQKPSRDICQRGTSLTIQCQVDSQVTMMFWYRQQPGQSLTLIATANQGSEATYESGFVIDKFPISRPNLTFSTLTVSNMSPEDSSIYLCSATRTSGETQYFGPGTRLLVL.

This clonotype is large (0.1 to 1%) in the sample. The library was designed around alpha chains, so this beta chain is a stray read whose abundance carries little weight. The V gene is TRBV20-1, the J gene TRBJ2-5; D gene unclear. Trimming pared 3 bases from V and 0 bases from J, leaving 5 bases between. CDR1 DFQATT and CDR2 SNEGSKA come from the germline V gene (reference sequence). The CDR3 contains 12 residues. DNA for the CDR3: TGCAGTGCTAGCGCACACCAAGAGACCCAGTACTTC. Translating it yields CSASAHQETQYF.

This clonotype was detected a few times. This beta chain came through as a stray read in a library set up for alpha chains, and its size says little. The chain links TRBV4-1 to TRBJ2-7; 7 nucleotides match TRBD1. The V segment lost 4 bases and the J segment 5 bases; nucleotides outside the gene matches: 5. The length of the CDR3 is 13 residues. Looked up from germline, CDR1 is MGHRA and CDR2 is YSYEKL. The CDR3 protein is CASSPRTGDEQYF. The CDR3 bases are TGCGCCAGCAGCCCGCGGACAGGAGACGAGCAGTACTTC.

This clonotype was picked up a small number of times. This beta chain appears as a stray read in a library generated for alpha chains; its size is not informative. The chain uses TRBV29-1 and TRBJ2-7; D gene uncertain. The germline V gene has CDR1 SQVTM and CDR2 ANQGSEA. The CDR3 contains 13 residues. Between the trimmed V and J ends, which lost 6 bases and 3 bases, there was a span of 15 bases. The CDR3 nucleotides are TGCAGCGTGCTCACGTTGGGGTTCTACGAGCAGTACTTC. The encoded protein is CSVLTLGFYEQYF.

Only a few counts were recorded for this clonotype. This beta chain is off target for a library built for alpha chains, so its abundance means little. This chain connects TRBV7-3 to TRBJ2-1, with 7 bases fitting TRBD1. CDR3 length: 13 amino acids. Germline CDR1 SGHTA, CDR2 FQGTGA. Germline trimming cut 5 bases from V and 7 bases from J; bases unmatched to any gene: 5. CDR3 DNA: TGTGCCAGCAGCATAGACAGGGCAAATGAGCAGTTCTTC. Protein sequence: CASSIDRANEQFF.

Turning to this clonotype: Little can be read into the size of this beta chain, an off-target read in a library designed for alpha chains. This rearrangement joins TRBV10-3 to TRBJ2-7, with a possible D match to TRBD2 (6 bases). The CDR3 consists of 12 residues. Germline values: CDR1 ENHRY, CDR2 SYGVKD. V lost 11 bases and J lost 0, with 11 bases in between. DNA for the CDR3: TGTGCCGGGGGGAGCGTCTCCTACGAGCAGTACTTC. As protein: CAGGSVSYEQYF.

Relative to its sample, this clonotype is large. Found in a library prepared for alpha chains, this beta chain is an off-target read, and its abundance has little meaning. The V call is TRBV2, the J call TRBJ2-7; D not certain. Germline lookup yields CDR1 SNHLY and CDR2 FYNNEI. V dropped 11 bases and J dropped 7 bases, with 24 bases sitting between them. The CDR3 covers 14 residues. CDR3 sequence (DNA): TGTGCCGATGCAGCGACGGCCTTTTACGGGGAGCAGTACTTC. This gives the protein CADAATAFYGEQYF.

This clonotype was seen just once. This beta chain was picked up by a library intended for alpha chains and is off target, so its count carries little meaning. J is TRBJ2-5 and V is TRBV15; the D call may be TRBD1 or TRBD2 (5 bases each). V was pared by 5 bases and J by 2 bases, with 12 bases between. Per germline, CDR1 LNHNV and CDR2 YYDKDF (reference sequence). CDR3 size: 14 residues. This chain's CDR3 is CATSPRDLQETQYF. In nucleotides, the CDR3 is TGTGCCACCAGCCCCCGGGACCTACAAGAGACCCAGTACTTC.

Judged by abundance, this clonotype is large (0.1 to 1%). A library made for alpha chains picked up this beta chain off target, so its size means little. This chain links TRBV10-3 with TRBJ2-3; maybe TRBD1 (5 bases). V was pared by 11 bases and J by 6 bases, with 15 bases between. Germline CDR1 reads ENHRY; CDR2 reads SYGVKD. The CDR3 consists of 12 residues. The CDR3 nucleotides are TGTGCCGCCAGGGCGGAGAAGGATACGCAGTATTTT. Its protein product is CAARAEKDTQYF.

In regard to this clonotype: Since it is a stray read in a library aimed at alpha chains, this beta chain has a size that is not meaningful. CDR3 residues: CASSVASGGAEQFF. CDR3 coding DNA: TGTGCCAGCAGTGTGGCTAGCGGGGGGGCTGAGCAGTTCTTC. The chain joins TRBV2 to TRBJ2-1, with 12 positions matching TRBD2. Germline CDR1 SNHLY, CDR2 FYNNEI. The CDR3 is made up of 14 amino acids. J was trimmed by 9 bases and V by 4 bases; bases with no gene match: 4. The complete variable domain, with remaining parts taken from reference TRBV2 and TRBJ2-1, reads EPEVTQTPSHQVTQMGQEVILRCVPISNHLYFYWYRQILGQKVEFLVSFYNNEISEKSEIFDDQFSVERPDGSNFTLKIRSTKLEDSAMYFCASSVASGGAEQFFGPGTRLTVL.

A note on this clonotype: This beta chain is a stray read from a library made for alpha chains; its abundance is not meaningful. This chain connects TRBV4-2 to TRBJ2-5; D is possibly TRBD2 (5 bases). Trimming cost V 5 bases and J 2 bases, with 9 bases left between them. CDR3 length equals 13 residues. Germline CDR1 and CDR2: LGHNA and YNFKEQ. The CDR3 region has the DNA TGTGCCAGCAGCTCCACTAGTCAAGAGACCCAGTACTTC. Protein sequence: CASSSTSQETQYF.

Note on this clonotype: Being off target in a library aimed at alpha chains, this beta chain has a size of little meaning. The chain is built from TRBV20-1 and TRBJ2-5; 12 bases are a match to TRBD2. V was pared by 1 base and J by 4 bases, with 1 base of the junction left unmatched. CDR3 length: 14 amino acids. Germline CDR1 DFQATT, CDR2 SNEGSKA (reference sequence). CDR3 sequence (DNA): TGCAGTGCTAGAGCTAGCGGGGGGGCAGAGACCCAGTACTTC. It yields the protein CSARASGGAETQYF.

Concerning this clonotype: This beta chain is an off-target read within a library intended for alpha chains, so its frequency means little. The chain joins TRBV3-1 to TRBJ2-1; maybe TRBD1 (6 bases). V was trimmed by 1 base and J by 8 bases, leaving 12 bases between them. CDR3 length: 14 amino acids. The germline gives CDR1 LGHDT, CDR2 YNNKEL (reference sequence). The CDR3 reads CASSQGQGIYEQFF. Written as DNA, the CDR3 is TGTGCCAGCAGCCAAGGTCAGGGGATCTATGAGCAGTTCTTC.

Regarding this clonotype: Because this beta chain is a stray read in a library intended to capture alpha chains, its abundance should not be given much weight. This chain uses TRBV20-1 with TRBJ1-5; a weak D match, TRBD1 (5 bases). Per the germline V gene, CDR1 is DFQATT and CDR2 is SNEGSKA (reference sequence). The CDR3 is made up of 14 amino acids. Deletions cut 2 bases from V and 11 bases from J, with 19 bases between. The CDR3 DNA reads TGCAGTGCTAGAAAAGGGGATGGGGCTTGGGCCCAGCATTTT. It encodes CSARKGDGAWAQHF.

This clonotype came up a few times. This beta chain is off target for a library built for alpha chains, so its abundance means little. CDR3: CSASGDAYEQYF. CDR3 DNA: TGCAGTGCTAGCGGGGACGCCTACGAGCAGTACTTC. The chain uses TRBV20-1 and TRBJ2-7; D may be TRBD1 or TRBD2 (5 bases each). Trimming took off 3 bases at V and 2 bases at J, with 8 bases between the two ends. This CDR3 region has 12 residues. Germline CDR1 is DFQATT and CDR2 is SNEGSKA (reference sequence).